Listed below are T cell receptor beta chains from one sample, sequenced in a study of blood T cell repertoires in COVID-19. The assay was immunoSEQ multiplex PCR, and TCRdb's table has in-frame clones only and misses some. The sample lists about 370,000 clones; 75% to 90% were seen once. The specimen sequenced was PBMCs or T cells enriched from blood (not recorded which). Source of these receptors: a man in his late teens or twenties who had recovered from COVID-19. The CDR3 runs from the conserved cysteine through the conserved F or W. The D gene is left open where the match is weak. Rows give clone size only sometimes, using once, few, many, or a class for an expanded clone.

J	V	size	D	DNA	CDR3
TRBJ1-3	TRBV15	NA	NA	TGTGCCACCAGCAGAGACCTGTCCAGGGGAATCTCTGGAAACACCATATATTTT	CATSRDLSRGISGNTIYF
TRBJ2-7	TRBV27	NA	TRBD1	TGTGCCAGCAGCCACAGGGGCTCCTACGAGCAGTACTTC	CASSHRGSYEQYF
TRBJ2-1	TRBV5-6	NA	TRBD2	TGTGCCAGCAGCTCGAAAGGCGGGAGGGGCAATGAGCAGTTCTTC	CASSSKGGRGNEQFF
TRBJ1-2	TRBV29-1	few	NA	TGCAGCGTTGAAGTGTCCCCAGGGTCCGGTGGCTACACCTTC	CSVEVSPGSGGYTF
TRBJ2-2	TRBV6-5	NA	NA	TGTGCCAGCAGTCGACTGGAAGGCAGCTCCGGGGAGCTGTTTTTT	CASSRLEGSSGELFF
TRBJ1-6	TRBV28	NA	NA	TGTGCCAGCAGTACAGGAAACTCACCCCTCCACTTT	CASSTGNSPLHF
TRBJ1-1	TRBV6-5	once	NA	TGTGCCAGCAGTTATCGAGGGAGGGACACTGAAGCTTTCTTT	CASSYRGRDTEAFF
TRBJ2-7	TRBV4-1	few	NA	TGCGCCAGCAGCCAAGGCAGGGACGAGCAGTACTTC	CASSQGRDEQYF
TRBJ2-3	TRBV7-9	NA	TRBD2	TGTGCCAGCAGCCCTCGGGAGGGAGTCTTCACGCAGTATTTT	CASSPREGVFTQYF
TRBJ1-1	TRBV29-1	NA	NA	TGCAGCGCTCGTCGGACAGTACGGAACACTGAAGCTTTCTTT	CSARRTVRNTEAFF
TRBJ1-6	TRBV24-1	NA	NA	TGTGCCACCAGTGATTTGATATACTCCTATAATTCACCCCTCCACTTT	CATSDLIYSYNSPLHF
TRBJ2-1	TRBV27	NA	TRBD1	TGTGCCAGCAGTTTGGGGGTAGGACAGGGGGCATGGAGTGAGCAGTTCTTC	CASSLGVGQGAWSEQFF
TRBJ2-1	TRBV7-2	NA	TRBD2	TGTGCCAGCAGCTTAGTAGGGCTAGCGGGGATCTACAATGAGCAGTTCTTC	CASSLVGLAGIYNEQFF
TRBJ2-3	TRBV2	NA	TRBD2	TGTGCCAGCAGGCCCGGGGTTAGCGGGTTGGAGTATTTT	CASRPGVSGLEYF
TRBJ1-1	TRBV7-9	NA	TRBD1	TGTGCCAGCAGCTTAGCGGGGACAGGTGAAGAAGCTTTCTTT	CASSLAGTGEEAFF
TRBJ1-5	TRBV30	NA	NA	TGTGCCTGGAGTGCCGGACTCAATCAGCCCCAGCATTTT	CAWSAGLNQPQHF
TRBJ1-5	TRBV3-1/TRBV3-2	NA	NA	TGTGCCAGCAGCCAAGATAGAGCAGGCGGGAGCAATCAGCCCCAGCATTTT	CASSQDRAGGSNQPQHF
TRBJ2-1	TRBV7-3	once	TRBD1	TGTGCCAGCAGCGCAGGGGACAGGCGGCATGAGCAGTTCTTC	CASSAGDRRHEQFF
TRBJ2-1	TRBV28	NA	TRBD2	TGTGCCAGCACCTCACTAGCGGACATTGTTTACAATGAGCAGTTCTTC	CASTSLADIVYNEQFF
TRBJ1-6	TRBV27	NA	TRBD1	TGTGCCAGCAGCGAACTTTACCGAGGGGACAGCAATTCACCCCTCCACTTT	CASSELYRGDSNSPLHF
TRBJ1-6	TRBV9	once	NA	TGTGCCAGCAGCGAGACAGGCAATTCACCCCTCCACTTT	CASSETGNSPLHF
TRBJ1-1	TRBV4-2	NA	NA	TGTGCCAGCAGCCGACCCACAGGGAAGAACACTGAAGCTTTCTTT	CASSRPTGKNTEAFF
TRBJ1-2	TRBV6-5	NA	NA	TGTGCCAGCAGTAATTCATTACAGGGATCGTCTGGCTACACCTTC	CASSNSLQGSSGYTF
TRBJ1-6	TRBV2	NA	NA	TGTGCCAGCAGTGAAGAGTCAGGGATTAATAATTCACCCCTCCACTTT	CASSEESGINNSPLHF
TRBJ1-1	TRBV18	few	NA	TGTGCCAGCTCACCGATACAGAGTATGAACACTGAAGCTTTCTTT	CASSPIQSMNTEAFF
TRBJ1-1	TRBV9	NA	NA	TGTGCCAGCAGCGTGGAACAGGGGAACACTGAAGCTTTCTTT	CASSVEQGNTEAFF
TRBJ1-5	TRBV2	NA	TRBD1	TGTGCCAGCAGTAGTTCCCAGGGGGGTCAGCCCCAGCATTTT	CASSSSQGGQPQHF
TRBJ2-7	TRBV18	NA	NA	TGTGCCAGCTCACCCGGGATCAGCTCCTACGAGCAGTACTTC	CASSPGISSYEQYF
TRBJ2-1	TRBV25-1	NA	TRBD2	TGTGCCAGCACCCGAGCGGGAGAGACCTACAATGAGCAGTTCTTC	CASTRAGETYNEQFF
TRBJ1-1	TRBV5-1	many	NA	TGCGCCAGCAGCTTGGCGGGGGGTTACACTGAAGCTTTCTTT	CASSLAGGYTEAFF
TRBJ1-2	TRBV28	NA	NA	TGTGCCAGCAGTCCCGGCCCGGGGAGCTATGGCTACACCTTC	CASSPGPGSYGYTF
TRBJ2-5	TRBV6-5	NA	NA	TGTGCCAGCGGTCAGGGCGTTGCGACCCAGTACTTC	CASGQGVATQYF
TRBJ1-2	TRBV28	NA	NA	TGTGCCAGCAGTTGGAAACCACAGGGAGACTATGGCTACACCTTC	CASSWKPQGDYGYTF
TRBJ2-1	TRBV19	NA	NA	TGTGCCAGTAAGGGAGAGGGAGTGAGTCCTCTTGAGCAGTTCTTC	CASKGEGVSPLEQFF
TRBJ2-1	TRBV18	NA	TRBD2	TGTGCCAGCTCACCACCAGCGGGGGGTAATGAGCAGTTCTTC	CASSPPAGGNEQFF
TRBJ2-3	TRBV28	NA	TRBD2	TGTGCCAGCAGCATTGGGACTAGCGGGCGTCAGCAGTATTTT	CASSIGTSGRQQYF
TRBJ2-1	TRBV27	NA	TRBD2	TGTGCCAGCAGCCTTACCGCGGGAGAAGCCTACAATGAGCAGTTCTTC	CASSLTAGEAYNEQFF
TRBJ2-1	TRBV5-1	NA	TRBD2	TGCGCCAGCAGCTGGACGACTAGCGGGAAATCCAATGAGCAGTTCTTC	CASSWTTSGKSNEQFF
TRBJ1-5	TRBV4-2	NA	NA	TGTGCCAGCAGCCAAGATTCGGGGAACGGTCAGCCCCAGCATTTT	CASSQDSGNGQPQHF
TRBJ1-1	TRBV7-2	NA	NA	TGTGCCAGCAGCTTAGTGGGGCGGCTTGAAGCTTTCTTT	CASSLVGRLEAFF
TRBJ2-7	TRBV28	NA	TRBD2	TGTGCCAGCAGTCGACTAGCGGGCGTCTACGAGCAGTACTTC	CASSRLAGVYEQYF
TRBJ2-1	TRBV30	NA	NA	TGTGCCTGTCAGGGTTTCAATGAGCAGTTCTTC	CACQGFNEQFF
TRBJ1-4	TRBV25-1	NA	NA	TGTGCCAGCACCCCAAACAGGGCTAATGAAAAACTGTTTTTT	CASTPNRANEKLFF
TRBJ1-2	TRBV19	NA	NA	TGTGCCAGTAGTATAGGTGCGCGGGGGGCCCCCTATGGCTACACCTTC	CASSIGARGAPYGYTF
TRBJ1-5	TRBV18	NA	TRBD1	TGTGCCAGCTCCCGAGTCGGACAGGGGAGCAATCAGCCCCAGCATTTT	CASSRVGQGSNQPQHF
TRBJ1-3	TRBV4-2	NA	NA	TGTGCCAGCAGCCAAGATTTTCCAGGGGTAAGCTCTGGAAACACCATATATTTT	CASSQDFPGVSSGNTIYF
TRBJ1-3	TRBV11-1	NA	NA	TGTGCCAGCAGCCCACAGGACCACTCTGGAAACACCATATATTTT	CASSPQDHSGNTIYF
TRBJ2-6	TRBV2	NA	NA	TGTGCCAGCTCTTCTGGGGCCAACGTCCTGACTTTC	CASSSGANVLTF
TRBJ2-3	TRBV5-1	NA	TRBD2	TGCGCCAGCAGCTACTTCAGTCGGGCTAGCGGGAGCACAGATACGCAGTATTTT	CASSYFSRASGSTDTQYF
TRBJ1-2	TRBV6-6	NA	NA	TGTGCCAGCAGTTACGGGGGACTAAGCTATGGCTACACCTTC	CASSYGGLSYGYTF
TRBJ1-2	TRBV11-2	NA	NA	TGTGCCAGCAGCTTAGTAGGCAGGGATGGCTACACCTTC	CASSLVGRDGYTF
TRBJ1-3	TRBV19	NA	NA	TGTGCCAGTAGTCCATCGCGAGGTGATGCTGGAAACACCATATATTTT	CASSPSRGDAGNTIYF
TRBJ2-1	TRBV5-5	NA	TRBD2	TGTGCCAGCAGCTTGGTTCCCAGCGGGGGCGTCAATGAGCAGTTCTTC	CASSLVPSGGVNEQFF
TRBJ1-4	TRBV2	NA	NA	TGTGCCAGCAGTGTCAGGGGCGGGTCCGATGAAAAACTGTTTTTT	CASSVRGGSDEKLFF
TRBJ2-7	TRBV4-2	NA	TRBD2	TGTGCCAGCAGCCAAGAGTTAGCGGGAGCAATAAGGCAGTACTTC	CASSQELAGAIRQYF